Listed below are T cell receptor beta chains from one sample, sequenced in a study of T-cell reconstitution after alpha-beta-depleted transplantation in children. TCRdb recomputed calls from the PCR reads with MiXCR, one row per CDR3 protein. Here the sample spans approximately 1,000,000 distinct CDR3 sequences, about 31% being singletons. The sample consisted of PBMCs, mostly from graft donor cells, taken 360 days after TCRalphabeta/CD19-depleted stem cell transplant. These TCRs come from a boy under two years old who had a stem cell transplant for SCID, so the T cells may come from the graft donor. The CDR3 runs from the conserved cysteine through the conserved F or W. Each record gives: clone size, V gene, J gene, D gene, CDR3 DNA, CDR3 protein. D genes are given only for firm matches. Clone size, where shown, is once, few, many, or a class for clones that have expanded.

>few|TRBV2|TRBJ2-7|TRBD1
TGTGCCAGCAGGAGGGACAGCCCCACCTACGAGCAGTACTTT
CASRRDSPTYEQYF
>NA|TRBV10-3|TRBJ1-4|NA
TGTGCCATCAGTGAGTCCGTCTGGGAAAAACTGTTTTTT
CAISESVWEKLFF
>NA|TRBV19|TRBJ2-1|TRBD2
TGTGCCAGTAGTCCCAGACTAGCGGGGGCTTCCCTTAATGAGCAGTTCTTC
CASSPRLAGASLNEQFF
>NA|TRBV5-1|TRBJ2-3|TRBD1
TGCGCCAGCAGCACGGGCCGGACAGGGGAGGTGGGAGATACGCAGTATTTT
CASSTGRTGEVGDTQYF
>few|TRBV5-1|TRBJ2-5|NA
TGCGCCAGCAGCTTGGGACTAGTACCATACCAAGAGACCCAGTACTTC
CASSLGLVPYQETQYF
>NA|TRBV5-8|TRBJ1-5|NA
TGTGCCAGCAGCTTTCAGATTGGACGCAATCAGCCCCAGCATTTT
CASSFQIGRNQPQHF
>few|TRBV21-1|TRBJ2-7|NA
TGTGCCAGCAGCAAGGACGATTCTTTCTACGAGCAGTACTTC
CASSKDDSFYEQYF
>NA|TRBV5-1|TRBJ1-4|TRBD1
TGCGCCAGCAGCTATGGACAGGGAGCTGAAAAACTGTTTTTT
CASSYGQGAEKLFF
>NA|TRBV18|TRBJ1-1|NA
TGTGCCAGCTCACGGGACCGAATATGGACTGAAGCTTTCTTT
CASSRDRIWTEAFF
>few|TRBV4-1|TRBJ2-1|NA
TGCGCCAGCAGCCAAGAGGCTATTGCGGGGAGCTCCTACAATGAGCAGTTCTTC
CASSQEAIAGSSYNEQFF
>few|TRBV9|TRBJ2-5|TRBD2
TGTGCCAGCAGTGGGTTAGCGGGGCCTATAGAGACCCAGTACTTC
CASSGLAGPIETQYF
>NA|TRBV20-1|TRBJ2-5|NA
TGCAGTGCTAGAGATCTGCGAGGAGAGACCCAGTACTTC
CSARDLRGETQYF
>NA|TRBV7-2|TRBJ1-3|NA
TGTGCCAGCAGCTTGGACGCCGGGACAGGAAACACCATATATTTT
CASSLDAGTGNTIYF
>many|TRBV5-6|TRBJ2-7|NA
TGTGCCAGCAGCTTCGGGACTCCTTCCTACGAGCAGTACTTC
CASSFGTPSYEQYF
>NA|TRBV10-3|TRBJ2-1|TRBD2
TGTGCCATCAGTGTCCCTAGCGGGGGGCCGGGTGAGCAGTTCTTC
CAISVPSGGPGEQFF
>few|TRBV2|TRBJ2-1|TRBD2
TGTGCCAGCAGTGTAGCGGGGTACGAGCAGTTCTTC
CASSVAGYEQFF
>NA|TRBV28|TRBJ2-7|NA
TGTGCCAGCAGTTTAAACAGGGATAGGAGCTCCTACGAGCAGTACTTC
CASSLNRDRSSYEQYF
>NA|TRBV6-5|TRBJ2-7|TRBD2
TGTGCCAGCAGTTACGCAGCAGGCGGGAGCTCCTACGAGCAGTACTTC
CASSYAAGGSSYEQYF
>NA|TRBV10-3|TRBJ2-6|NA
TGTGCCATCAGTGACCTTGGACGGTCCTCTGGGGCCAACGTCCTGACTTTC
CAISDLGRSSGANVLTF
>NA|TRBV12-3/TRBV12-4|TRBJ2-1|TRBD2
TGTGCCAGCAGTCTTCGGACTAGCGGGGGGGTTAATCCGTTCTTC
CASSLRTSGGVNPFF
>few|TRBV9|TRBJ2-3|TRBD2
TGTGCCAGCAGCAGGGGACTAGCGGATAGCACAGATACGCAGTATTTT
CASSRGLADSTDTQYF
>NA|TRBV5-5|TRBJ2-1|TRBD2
TGTGCCAGCAGCCGTAGGGCTAGCGGAGACAATGAGCAGTTCTTC
CASSRRASGDNEQFF
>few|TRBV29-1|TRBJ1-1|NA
TGCAGCGTTGAAGCTCGGGGCAGGGAAGGGTCTGAAGCTTTCTTT
CSVEARGREGSEAFF
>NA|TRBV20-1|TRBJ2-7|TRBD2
TGCAGTGGGACTAGCACCAGCTCCTACGAGCAGTACTTC
CSGTSTSSYEQYF
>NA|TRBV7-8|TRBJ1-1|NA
TGTGCCAGCAGCTTAGCGCTCACGCCGGGGTGGGCCACTGAAGCTTTCTTT
CASSLALTPGWATEAFF
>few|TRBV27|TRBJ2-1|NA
TGTGCCAGCAGTTTGACCTGGGGCAGCCTCTACAATGAGCAGTTCTTC
CASSLTWGSLYNEQFF
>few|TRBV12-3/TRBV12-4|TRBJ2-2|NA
TGTGCCAGCAGTTTGAACGGGGGGCGGACCGGGGAGCTGTTTTTT
CASSLNGGRTGELFF
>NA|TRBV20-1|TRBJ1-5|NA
TGCAGTGCTAACACGGGGAATCAGCCCCAGCATTTT
CSANTGNQPQHF
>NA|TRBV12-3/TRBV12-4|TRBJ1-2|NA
TGTGCCAGCAATAAGGGGTGGGGATCTGGCTACACCTTC
CASNKGWGSGYTF
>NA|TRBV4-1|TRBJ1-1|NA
TGCGCCAGCAGCCATGGTGGAGAAAATGAAGCTTTCTTT
CASSHGGENEAFF
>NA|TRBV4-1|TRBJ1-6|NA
TGCGCCAGCAGCCTGGCGGCGGGGGAGTCACCCCTCCACTTT
CASSLAAGESPLHF
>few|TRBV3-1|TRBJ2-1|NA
TGTGCCAGCAGCCAAAACCTCCAGGGGAATGAGCAGTTCTTC
CASSQNLQGNEQFF
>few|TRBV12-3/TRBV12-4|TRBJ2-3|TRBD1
TGTGCCAGCAGGAGACTTACCGGGACAGGGGGCACAGATACGCAGTATTTT
CASRRLTGTGGTDTQYF
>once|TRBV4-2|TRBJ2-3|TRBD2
TGTGCCAGCAGCTCTGAGCGGGGCCCGGCAGATACGCAGTATTTT
CASSSERGPADTQYF
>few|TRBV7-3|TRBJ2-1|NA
TGTGCCAGCAGCTCCAACTACATATACGGTGAGCAGTTCTTC
CASSSNYIYGEQFF